This record covers a single TCR beta chain. This sample stems from a study of CD8 T cells in Susac syndrome. Reverse transcription of roughly 0.5 to 1 ug RNA was carried out with random hexamers. Amplification of TCR beta CDR3 was carried out by immunoSEQ multiplex PCR, which covered 54 Vbeta and 13 Jbeta segments. TCRdb re-analysed the immunoSEQ multiplex PCR reads in MiXCR, keeping a single row per CDR3 protein. The sample lists 140,000 or so distinct CDR3 sequences; less than 95% were seen once. Sequencing of TCR beta was undertaken in CD8+ and CD4+ T cells derived from blood. Matched for age and sex, the controls were healthy donors. In contrast to the negatively isolated CD8+ and CD4+ T cells, TEMRA cells were FACS-enriched. The receptor's source is a human donor in good health. The sample was CD4+ T cells from PBMCs.

The CDR3 is CASSFDANTEAFF. The CDR3 region has the DNA TGTGCCAGCAGCTTCGACGCAAACACTGAAGCTTTCTTT. The chain combines TRBV5-4 with TRBJ1-1; D gene uncertain. With 2 bases removed from V and 2 bases from J, the gap between germline ends came to 7 bases. The CDR3 extends over 13 amino acids. Germline V gives CDR1 SGHNT, CDR2 YYREEE (reference sequence).